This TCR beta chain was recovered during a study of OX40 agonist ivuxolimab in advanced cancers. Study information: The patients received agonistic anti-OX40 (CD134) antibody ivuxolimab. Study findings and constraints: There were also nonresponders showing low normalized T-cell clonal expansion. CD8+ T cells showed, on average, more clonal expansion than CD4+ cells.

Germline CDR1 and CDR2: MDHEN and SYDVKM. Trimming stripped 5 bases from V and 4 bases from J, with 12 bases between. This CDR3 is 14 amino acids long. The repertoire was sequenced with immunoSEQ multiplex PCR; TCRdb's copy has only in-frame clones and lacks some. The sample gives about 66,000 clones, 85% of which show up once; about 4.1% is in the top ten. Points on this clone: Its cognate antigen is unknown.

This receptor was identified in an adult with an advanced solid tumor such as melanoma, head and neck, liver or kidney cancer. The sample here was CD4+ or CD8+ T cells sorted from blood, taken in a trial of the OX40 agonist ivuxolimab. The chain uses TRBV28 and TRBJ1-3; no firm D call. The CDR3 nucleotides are TGTGCCAGCAGTCCCGGGTCCTCCGGAAACACCATATATTTT. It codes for CASSPGSSGNTIYF.